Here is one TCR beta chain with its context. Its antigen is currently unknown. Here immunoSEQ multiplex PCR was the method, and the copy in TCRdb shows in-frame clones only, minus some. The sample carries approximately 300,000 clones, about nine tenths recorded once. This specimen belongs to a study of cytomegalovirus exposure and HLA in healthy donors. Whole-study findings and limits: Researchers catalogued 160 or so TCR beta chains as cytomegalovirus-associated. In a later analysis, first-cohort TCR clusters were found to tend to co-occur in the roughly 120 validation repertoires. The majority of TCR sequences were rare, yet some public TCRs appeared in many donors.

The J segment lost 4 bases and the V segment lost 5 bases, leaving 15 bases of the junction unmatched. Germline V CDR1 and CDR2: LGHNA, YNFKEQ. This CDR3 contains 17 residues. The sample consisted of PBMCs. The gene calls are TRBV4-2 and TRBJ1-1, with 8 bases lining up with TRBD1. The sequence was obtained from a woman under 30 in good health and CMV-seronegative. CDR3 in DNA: TGTGCCAGCAGCACCCCCGGACAGGGATCCTTTGGCACTGAAGCTTTCTTT. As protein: CASSTPGQGSFGTEAFF.